These T cell receptor beta chains were read from a single sample in a study of molecular identifiers for immune sequencing clone quantification. A single record per CDR3 protein comes from TCRdb applying MiXCR to the PCR reads. The top ten clones hold 0.75% to 0.8% of a sample with approximately 590,000 distinct CDR3 sequences, roughly 25% of them seen once. Sample: naive CD8+ T cells from blood, with Jurkat cell RNA spiked in. Every receptor here comes from a human donor in good health. Some libraries in this study had Jurkat cell RNA spiked in. The CDR3 runs from the conserved cysteine through the conserved F or W. A D gene is named only where the DNA matches it firmly. The listing skips clone size in some rows; elsewhere it reads once, few, many or a size class.

D gene	V gene	J gene	clone size	CDR3 DNA	CDR3 protein
TRBD1	TRBV12-3/TRBV12-4	TRBJ2-7	.	TGTGCCAGCAGGGTGCCGGGACAGGTGGCGTACGAGCAGTACTTC	CASRVPGQVAYEQYF
.	TRBV4-2	TRBJ2-3	few	TGTGCCAGCAGCCAAGTAGGAACCACAGATACGCAGTATTTT	CASSQVGTTDTQYF
.	TRBV20-1	TRBJ1-5	.	TGCAGTGCTAGAGATCGGCAGTCAGAGGGTCAGCCCCAGCATTTT	CSARDRQSEGQPQHF
TRBD2	TRBV6-1	TRBJ2-5	few	TGTGCCAGCAGTGATCCAGCGGGAGAGGAGACCCAGTACTTC	CASSDPAGEETQYF
.	TRBV21-1	TRBJ2-3	.	TGTGCCAGCAGCAAAAAACCTACCCCGAGGGTAGATACGCAGTATTTT	CASSKKPTPRVDTQYF
.	TRBV5-4	TRBJ2-7	many	TGTGCCAGCAGCTCCGGAGGCACGGCCTACGAGCAGTACTTC	CASSSGGTAYEQYF
.	TRBV13	TRBJ2-3	many	TGTGCCAGCAGCCCCCGGGACCATATTGCTGTAGATACGCAGTATTTT	CASSPRDHIAVDTQYF
.	TRBV11-2	TRBJ2-1	many	TGTGCCAGCAGCTCTCTTCGTTACGAGCAGTTCTTC	CASSSLRYEQFF
TRBD2	TRBV29-1	TRBJ2-7	few	TGCAGCGTTGAAACGGCGGGAGGCTACGAGCAGTACTTC	CSVETAGGYEQYF
.	TRBV12-3/TRBV12-4	TRBJ2-1	.	TGTGCCAGCAGTCCCGGACTAACTTACAATGAGCAGTTCTTC	CASSPGLTYNEQFF
.	TRBV6-5	TRBJ2-5	many	TGTGCCAGCAGTGAGGCTGGAGAGACCCAGTACTTC	CASSEAGETQYF
.	TRBV18	TRBJ1-5	few	TGTGCCAGCTCACCACGGGACGCTAGCAATCAGCCCCAGCATTTT	CASSPRDASNQPQHF
TRBD2	TRBV30	TRBJ2-1	few	TGTGCCTGGCAGGCGGGGGGTAGCTCCTACAATGAGCAGTTCTTC	CAWQAGGSSYNEQFF
TRBD1	TRBV12-3/TRBV12-4	TRBJ2-7	.	TGTGCCAGCAGTTTTCCCGGGACAGGGGTTTACGAGCAGTACTTC	CASSFPGTGVYEQYF
.	TRBV14	TRBJ2-7	many	TGTGCCAGCAGCCAAGTGTCAGCCTACGAGCAGTACTTC	CASSQVSAYEQYF
TRBD1	TRBV7-9	TRBJ2-2	many	TGTGCCAGCAGCGGACAGGGGGCGGACACCGGGGAGCTGTTTTTT	CASSGQGADTGELFF
TRBD1	TRBV6-1	TRBJ2-7	many	TGTGCCAGCGGACAGGCCTACGAGCAGTACTTC	CASGQAYEQYF
.	TRBV6-5	TRBJ2-6	many	TGTGCCAGCAGTCTCTGGAGAACATACTCTGGGGCCAACGTCCTGACTTTC	CASSLWRTYSGANVLTF
TRBD2	TRBV6-5	TRBJ2-3	many	TGTGCCAGCAGTCCCGGACTAGCGGGAGTAACGACAGATACGCAGTATTTT	CASSPGLAGVTTDTQYF
.	TRBV3-1	TRBJ2-2	few	TGTGCCAGCAGCCCCGAGGGCGGGACCGTCGCCGGGGAGCTGTTTTTT	CASSPEGGTVAGELFF
TRBD2	TRBV7-9	TRBJ2-3	many	TGTGCCAGCAGCGTAGCGGGGGGCGCCAGCACAGATACGCAGTATTTT	CASSVAGGASTDTQYF
.	TRBV24-1	TRBJ2-3	many	TGTGCCACCAGTGATCCGCGTTTGGATACGCAGTATTTT	CATSDPRLDTQYF
.	TRBV6-2/TRBV6-3	TRBJ2-3	few	TGTGCCAGCAGTTACTGGAGTCCTAGCACAGATACGCAGTATTTT	CASSYWSPSTDTQYF
.	TRBV7-9	TRBJ2-1	few	TGTGCCAGCAGCTTAGCTGTAGCGGCCATCGACAATGAGCAGTTCTTC	CASSLAVAAIDNEQFF
TRBD2	TRBV6-1	TRBJ2-2	.	TGTGCCAGCAGTGAGCTTACAGGACTAGCGGGGATCGGGGAGCTGTTTTTT	CASSELTGLAGIGELFF
TRBD2	TRBV7-6	TRBJ2-5	.	TGTGCCAGCAGCTTACAGGCGGGGGGAGGCGGGACCCAGTACTTC	CASSLQAGGGGTQYF
.	TRBV5-1	TRBJ1-1	many	TGCGCCAGCAGTTCAGGGAGGAACACTGAAGCTTTCTTT	CASSSGRNTEAFF
.	TRBV4-3	TRBJ2-2	.	TGCGCCAGCAGCCCATCGCCAGGCCTTTATAACACCGGGGAGCTGTTTTTT	CASSPSPGLYNTGELFF
.	TRBV12-3/TRBV12-4	TRBJ1-2	few	TGTGCCAGCAGTCCGGGACACGGGCTTGGCTACACCTTC	CASSPGHGLGYTF
.	TRBV20-1	TRBJ1-1	many	TGCAGTGCTAGAGTCGGACGGCGGACTGACACTGAAGCTTTCTTT	CSARVGRRTDTEAFF
.	TRBV20-1	TRBJ1-4	many	TGCAGTGCTACCCACATGGATGCAACTAATGAAAAACTGTTTTTT	CSATHMDATNEKLFF
.	TRBV7-2	TRBJ2-3	many	TGTGCCAGCCACGCAGGGCACGTCCCGGATACGCAGTATTTT	CASHAGHVPDTQYF
.	TRBV19	TRBJ2-7	.	TGTGCCAGTAGTATAGTAGCGGACAGCTACGAGCAGTACTTC	CASSIVADSYEQYF
.	TRBV24-1	TRBJ2-3	many	TGTGCCACCAGTGATTACACAGATACGCAGTATTTT	CATSDYTDTQYF
.	TRBV28	TRBJ2-7	.	TGTGCCAGCAGTCTGACGCGGTTAGGCTCCTACGAGCAGTACTTC	CASSLTRLGSYEQYF
.	TRBV12-3/TRBV12-4	TRBJ1-2	few	TGTGCCAGCAGTTTCCAGGGCGGGGGCTATGGCTACACCTTC	CASSFQGGGYGYTF
.	TRBV6-1	TRBJ1-4	.	TGTGCCCCGAAGCCCCCCAGAAATGAAAAACTGTTTTTT	CAPKPPRNEKLFF
.	TRBV6-6	TRBJ2-3	many	TGTGCCAGCAGTTACGTGGAAATGGGCTTCACAGATACGCAGTATTTT	CASSYVEMGFTDTQYF
.	TRBV28	TRBJ1-1	.	TGTGCCAGCAGTCTCTACATTGTGGGTGAAGCTTTCTTT	CASSLYIVGEAFF
.	TRBV5-6	TRBJ2-7	many	TGTGCCAGCAGCTTGGGTGCTCTTTACGAGCAGTACTTC	CASSLGALYEQYF
TRBD1	TRBV10-3	TRBJ2-3	many	TGTGCCATCAGGACACCGGGACAGGGGGTAGCAGATACGCAGTATTTT	CAIRTPGQGVADTQYF
.	TRBV11-2	TRBJ2-7	few	TGTGCCAGCAGCCCGTCCAGGACGGCGCCCACGTACGAGCAGTACTTC	CASSPSRTAPTYEQYF
.	TRBV11-2	TRBJ2-5	.	TGTGCCAGCAGCTTAGACGATCGGACCCAGTACTTC	CASSLDDRTQYF
TRBD1	TRBV5-5	TRBJ1-1	many	TGTGCCAGCAGCGTGCGGGACAGGAGTTTTGAAGCTTTCTTT	CASSVRDRSFEAFF
.	TRBV7-9	TRBJ2-5	.	TGTGCCAGCAGCTTTAGCGGAAGTCAAGAGCCCCAGTACTTC	CASSFSGSQEPQYF
TRBD1	TRBV13	TRBJ2-7	few	TGTGCCAGCAGCCCCGGGGGACAGGGGATCTACGAGCAGTACTTC	CASSPGGQGIYEQYF
.	TRBV28	TRBJ2-7	many	TGTGCCAGCACGGACATCCCGGCCTACGAGCAGTACTTC	CASTDIPAYEQYF
.	TRBV4-3	TRBJ2-1	.	TGCGCCAGCAGCCAAGATAAAGGGAGGGGGTACAATGAGCAGTTCTTC	CASSQDKGRGYNEQFF
.	TRBV5-5	TRBJ1-1	many	TGTGCCAGCAGCCCAGCCGAAGGGGGTACTGAAGCTTTCTTT	CASSPAEGGTEAFF
.	TRBV6-2/TRBV6-3	TRBJ2-1	.	TGTGCCAGCAGCCAAGGAGGGGCGGGCAATGAGCAGTTCTTC	CASSQGGAGNEQFF
TRBD2	TRBV19	TRBJ2-7	.	TGTGCCAGTAGGGGACTAGCGGGGGAGAACTACGAGCAGTACTTC	CASRGLAGENYEQYF
.	TRBV27	TRBJ2-5	few	TGTGCCAGCAGCGGAGGGGCACAAGAGACCCAGTACTTC	CASSGGAQETQYF
TRBD1	TRBV7-6	TRBJ1-1	many	TGTGCCAGCAGCTTATCAAGTGGACAGGATGAAGCTTTCTTT	CASSLSSGQDEAFF
.	TRBV28	TRBJ2-7	.	TGTGCCAGCACCCCTCGGCAAACCAACGAGCAGTACTTC	CASTPRQTNEQYF
TRBD2	TRBV2	TRBJ2-3	.	TGTGCCAGCAGTGACCACTTAGCGGGGGGGCCAAGGAATACGCAGTATTTT	CASSDHLAGGPRNTQYF